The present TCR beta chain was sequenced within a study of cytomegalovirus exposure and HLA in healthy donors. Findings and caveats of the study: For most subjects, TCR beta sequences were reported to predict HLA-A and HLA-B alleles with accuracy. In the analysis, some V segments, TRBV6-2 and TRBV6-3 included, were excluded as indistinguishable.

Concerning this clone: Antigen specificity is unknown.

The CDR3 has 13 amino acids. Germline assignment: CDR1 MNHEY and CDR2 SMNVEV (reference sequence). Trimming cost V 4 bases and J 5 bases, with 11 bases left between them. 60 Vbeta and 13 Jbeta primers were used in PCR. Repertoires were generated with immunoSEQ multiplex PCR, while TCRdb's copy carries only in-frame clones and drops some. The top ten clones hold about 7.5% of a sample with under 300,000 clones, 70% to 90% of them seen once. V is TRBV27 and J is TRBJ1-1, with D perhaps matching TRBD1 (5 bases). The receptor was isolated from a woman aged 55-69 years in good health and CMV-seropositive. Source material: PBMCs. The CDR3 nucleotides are TGTGCCAGCAGTTCCCGGGGGTGGACTGAAGCTTTCTTT. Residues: CASSSRGWTEAFF.